This TCR beta chain was recovered during a study of blood T cell repertoires in COVID-19. Study details: Sites in the United States, Italy and Spain provided acute and convalescent COVID-19 samples. T cells, B-cell-depleted T cells, or PBMCs provided the cDNA or gDNA that served as material.

The CDR3 covers 13 residues. V was clipped by 1 base and J by 6 bases; unmatched bases: 2. Germline CDR1 and CDR2: SGHRS and YFSETQ. Authors' analysis steps: How many nucleated cells were present was estimated from reference gene primer amplification. Assay: immunoSEQ multiplex PCR; the TCRdb copy retains only in-frame clones and omits some. Clonal size and the V and J genes are those of that table, whereas D and trimming came from the DNA. The sample holds 150,000 to 200,000 clones, nearly 90% seen once. This clonotype was obtained from a man aged 45 to 65 with acute or convalescent COVID-19. The sample was peripheral blood. The chain joins TRBV5-1 to TRBJ2-3, with TRBD2 matching over 7 bases. The CDR3 coding sequence is TGCGCCAGCAGCTTGTTGCGGGGGGATACGCAGTATTTT. Protein product: CASSLLRGDTQYF.